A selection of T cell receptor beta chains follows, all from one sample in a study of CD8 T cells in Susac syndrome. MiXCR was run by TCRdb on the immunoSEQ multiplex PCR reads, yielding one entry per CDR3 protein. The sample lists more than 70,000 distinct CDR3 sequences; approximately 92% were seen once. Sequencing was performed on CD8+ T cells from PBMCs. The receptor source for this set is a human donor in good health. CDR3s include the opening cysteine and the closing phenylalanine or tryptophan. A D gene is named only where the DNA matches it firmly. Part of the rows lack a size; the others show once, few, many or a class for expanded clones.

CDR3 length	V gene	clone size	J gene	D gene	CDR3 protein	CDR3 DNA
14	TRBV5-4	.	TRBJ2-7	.	CASSSWQAPYEQYF	TGTGCCAGCAGCTCCTGGCAGGCTCCCTACGAGCAGTACTTC
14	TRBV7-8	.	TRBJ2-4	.	CASSLARPPNIQYF	TGTGCCAGCAGTCTAGCGCGACCCCCGAACATTCAGTACTTC
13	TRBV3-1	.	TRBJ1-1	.	CASSQVGYTEAFF	TGTGCCAGCAGCCAAGTCGGGTACACTGAAGCTTTCTTT
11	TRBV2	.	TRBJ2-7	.	CAGKDYYEQYF	TGTGCCGGAAAGGATTACTACGAGCAGTACTTC
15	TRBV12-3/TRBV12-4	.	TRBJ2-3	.	CASSPYWASTDTQYF	TGTGCCAGCAGCCCCTACTGGGCTAGCACAGATACGCAGTATTTT
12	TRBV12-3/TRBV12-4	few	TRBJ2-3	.	CASSSITDTQYF	TGTGCCAGCAGTTCCATCACAGATACGCAGTATTTT
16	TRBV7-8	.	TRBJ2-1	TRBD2	CASSSAGLAGGYEQFF	TGTGCCAGCAGCTCGGCAGGACTAGCGGGGGGTTATGAGCAGTTCTTC
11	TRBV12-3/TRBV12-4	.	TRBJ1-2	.	CASSRGQGYTF	TGTGCCAGCAGCAGGGGCCAGGGCTACACCTTC
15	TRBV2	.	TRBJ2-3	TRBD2	CASWTGLGKSRGQYF	TGTGCCAGCTGGACGGGACTAGGGAAATCTCGCGGGCAGTATTTT
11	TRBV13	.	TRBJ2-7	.	CASSHGYEQYF	TGTGCCAGCAGCCACGGGTACGAGCAGTACTTC
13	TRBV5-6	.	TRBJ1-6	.	CASSLSEDSPLHF	TGTGCCAGCAGCTTGAGTGAAGATTCACCCCTCCACTTT
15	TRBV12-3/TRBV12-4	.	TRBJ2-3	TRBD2	CASSLTSGVGDTQYF	TGTGCCAGCAGTTTGACTAGCGGGGTAGGGGATACGCAGTATTTT
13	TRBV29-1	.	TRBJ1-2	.	CSVARDGDYGYTF	TGCAGCGTTGCACGGGACGGCGACTATGGCTACACCTTC
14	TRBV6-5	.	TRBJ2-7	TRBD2	CASTIGLAGDEQYF	TGTGCCAGCACCATTGGACTAGCGGGGGACGAGCAGTACTTC
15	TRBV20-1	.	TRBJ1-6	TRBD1	CSARGGDSLASPLHF	TGCAGTGCCAGGGGTGGGGACAGTTTGGCTTCACCCCTCCACTTT
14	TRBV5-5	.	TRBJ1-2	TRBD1	CASSPGTGLGGYTF	TGTGCCAGCAGCCCGGGGACAGGGCTAGGGGGCTACACCTTC
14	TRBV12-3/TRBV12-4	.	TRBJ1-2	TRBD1	CASSFRDREGGYTF	TGTGCCAGCAGTTTCCGGGACAGGGAGGGTGGCTACACCTTC
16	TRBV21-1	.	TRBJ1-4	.	CASSKLGSGDNEKLFF	TGTGCCAGCAGCAAATTGGGGTCAGGGGATAATGAAAAACTGTTTTTT
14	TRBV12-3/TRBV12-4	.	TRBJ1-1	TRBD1	CASRLDREGTEAFF	TGTGCCAGCAGATTGGACAGGGAAGGCACTGAAGCTTTCTTT
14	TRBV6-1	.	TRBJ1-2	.	CASSEGTIFYGYTF	TGTGCCAGCAGTGAAGGGACAATATTCTATGGCTACACCTTC
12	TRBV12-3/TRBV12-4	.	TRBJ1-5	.	CASSAGDQPQHF	TGTGCCAGCAGTGCCGGGGATCAGCCCCAGCATTTT
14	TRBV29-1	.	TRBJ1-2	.	CSVYRAGASYGYTF	TGCAGCGTTTACAGGGCGGGGGCAAGCTATGGCTACACCTTC
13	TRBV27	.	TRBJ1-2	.	CASSRISGEGYTF	TGTGCCAGCAGTCGGATCTCCGGAGAGGGCTACACCTTC
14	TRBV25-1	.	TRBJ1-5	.	CASSEEEVNQPQHF	TGTGCCAGCAGTGAAGAGGAGGTCAATCAGCCCCAGCATTTT
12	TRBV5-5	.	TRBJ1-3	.	CASTLTGNTIYF	TGTGCCAGCACGTTAACTGGAAACACCATATATTTT
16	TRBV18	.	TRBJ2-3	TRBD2	CASSPGLAGTPDTQYF	TGTGCCAGCTCCCCCGGACTAGCGGGGACCCCAGATACGCAGTATTTT
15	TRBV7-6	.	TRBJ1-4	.	CASSLGPPGLEKLFF	TGTGCCAGCAGCTTGGGTCCGCCGGGACTTGAAAAACTGTTTTTT
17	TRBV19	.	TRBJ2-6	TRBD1	CASTRTGIYSGANVLTF	TGTGCCAGTACTCGGACAGGGATATACTCTGGGGCCAACGTCCTGACTTTC
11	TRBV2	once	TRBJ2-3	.	CASIVTDTQYF	TGTGCCAGCATCGTGACAGATACGCAGTATTTT
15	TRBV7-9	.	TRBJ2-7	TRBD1	CASSLEGTGFYEQYF	TGTGCCAGCAGCTTAGAGGGGACAGGTTTCTACGAGCAGTACTTC
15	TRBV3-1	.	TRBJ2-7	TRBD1	CASSHRDRGPYEQYF	TGTGCCAGCAGCCATAGGGACAGGGGGCCCTACGAGCAGTACTTC
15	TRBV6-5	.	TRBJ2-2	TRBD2	CASSWLAGDTGELFF	TGTGCCAGCAGTTGGTTAGCGGGGGACACCGGGGAGCTGTTTTTT
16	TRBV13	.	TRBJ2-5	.	CASSSPSGPGQETQYF	TGTGCCAGCAGCTCCCCGTCGGGGCCGGGACAAGAGACCCAGTACTTC
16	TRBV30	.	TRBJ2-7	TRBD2	CAWRMIRTSGLYEQYF	TGTGCCTGGAGGATGATCCGGACTAGCGGGTTGTACGAGCAGTACTTC
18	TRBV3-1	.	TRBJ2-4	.	CASSQDFGGRSAKNIQYF	TGTGCCAGCAGCCAAGACTTCGGCGGGCGCTCTGCCAAAAACATTCAGTACTTC
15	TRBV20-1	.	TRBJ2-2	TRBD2	CSAQTSGGAGGELFF	TGCAGTGCTCAGACTAGCGGGGGGGCAGGCGGGGAGCTGTTTTTT
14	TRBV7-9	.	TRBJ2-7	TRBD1	CASSTDRASYEQYF	TGTGCCAGCAGCACCGACAGGGCCTCCTACGAGCAGTACTTC
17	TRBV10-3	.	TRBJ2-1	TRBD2	CAISEGLAGVMKSEQFF	TGTGCCATCAGTGAAGGACTAGCGGGGGTCATGAAAAGTGAGCAGTTCTTC
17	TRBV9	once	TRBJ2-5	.	CASSPHSTSQVGETQYF	TGTGCCAGCAGCCCACATTCGACTAGTCAGGTCGGGGAGACCCAGTACTTC
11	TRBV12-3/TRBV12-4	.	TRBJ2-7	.	CASSTGREQYF	TGTGCCAGCAGTACAGGGAGGGAGCAGTACTTC
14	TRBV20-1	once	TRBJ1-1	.	CSAPKGRVSTEAFF	TGCAGTGCCCCGAAGGGGAGGGTAAGCACTGAAGCTTTCTTT
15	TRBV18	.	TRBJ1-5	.	CASSPTGLFNQPQHF	TGTGCCAGCTCACCCACAGGGCTGTTCAATCAGCCCCAGCATTTT
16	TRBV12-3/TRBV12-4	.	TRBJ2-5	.	CASSFRGDPKRETQYF	TGTGCCAGCAGTTTTCGAGGGGATCCAAAGCGGGAGACCCAGTACTTC
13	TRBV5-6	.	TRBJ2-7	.	CASSPLSTYEQYF	TGTGCCAGCAGCCCACTATCTACCTACGAGCAGTACTTC
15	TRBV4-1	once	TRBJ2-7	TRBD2	CASSHGLAPTYEQYF	TGCGCCAGCAGCCACGGACTAGCGCCTACCTACGAGCAGTACTTC
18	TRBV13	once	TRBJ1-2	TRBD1	CASSLGVGQGTNGYGYTF	TGTGCCAGCAGCTTAGGAGTTGGACAGGGAACAAACGGGTATGGCTACACCTTC
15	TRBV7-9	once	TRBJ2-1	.	CASSFDSSSYNEQFF	TGTGCCAGCAGCTTTGACTCGAGCTCCTACAATGAGCAGTTCTTC
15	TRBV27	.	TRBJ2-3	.	CASSLSWTSTDTQYF	TGTGCCAGCAGTTTATCGTGGACAAGCACAGATACGCAGTATTTT
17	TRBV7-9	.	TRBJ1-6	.	CASSQHPDFEGNSPLHF	TGTGCCAGCAGCCAACATCCCGACTTTGAAGGAAATTCACCCCTCCACTTT
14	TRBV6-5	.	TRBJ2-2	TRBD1	CASCSGQTTGELFF	TGTGCCAGCTGCTCGGGACAGACCACCGGGGAGCTGTTTTTT
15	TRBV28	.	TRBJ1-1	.	CASSSGRREVTEAFF	TGTGCCAGCAGTTCCGGAAGACGGGAGGTCACTGAAGCTTTCTTT
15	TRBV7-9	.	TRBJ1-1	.	CASSLVATPNTEAFF	TGTGCCAGCAGCTTAGTCGCAACACCGAACACTGAAGCTTTCTTT
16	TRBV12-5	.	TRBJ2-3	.	CASGLGTGRDTDTQYF	TGTGCTAGTGGTTTGGGGACAGGGAGGGACACAGATACGCAGTATTTT
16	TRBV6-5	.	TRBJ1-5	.	CASSYGQPEDHQPQHF	TGTGCCAGCAGTTACGGCCAGCCAGAAGATCATCAGCCCCAGCATTTT
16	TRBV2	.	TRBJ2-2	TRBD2	CASLIRTSRRAGELFF	TGTGCCAGTTTGATTCGGACTAGTCGAAGGGCCGGGGAGCTGTTTTTT
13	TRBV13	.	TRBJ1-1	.	CASSNIPEPEAFF	TGTGCCAGCAGCAATATACCAGAACCTGAAGCTTTCTTT
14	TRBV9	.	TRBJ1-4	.	CASSPPERDEKLFF	TGTGCCAGCAGCCCCCCGGAGCGAGATGAAAAACTGTTTTTT
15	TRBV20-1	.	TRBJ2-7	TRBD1	CSADAGTGDSYEQYF	TGCAGTGCAGACGCTGGGACAGGTGACTCCTACGAGCAGTACTTC
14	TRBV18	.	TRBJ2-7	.	CASSPPEASYEQYF	TGTGCCAGCTCACCGCCCGAGGCCTCCTACGAGCAGTACTTC